The present entry profiles one T cell receptor (beta chain) with its context. The antigen is undetermined. The PCR ran on 60 Vbeta and 13 Jbeta primers. Here immunoSEQ multiplex PCR was the method, and the copy in TCRdb shows in-frame clones only, minus some. The table lists roughly 220,000 clones, roughly three quarters of them singletons. Germline V gives CDR1 SGHVS, CDR2 FNYEAQ. This CDR3 comprises 18 residues. The V gene lost 4 bases and the J gene lost 1 base, with 22 bases spanning the gap. The sample comes from a study of cytomegalovirus exposure and HLA in healthy donors. The study, taken as a whole, reports: In an earlier analysis, most TCR beta V segments were productive about 90% or about 30% of the time. Testing in vitro showed a few CMV-associated chains specific for CMV antigens. Reportedly, a later analysis found an Asian-associated ancestry cluster had fewer N-insertions than the approximately 700-donor mean.

Source material: PBMCs. The sequence derives from a man in his forties or fifties in good health and CMV-seronegative. The chain recombines TRBV7-6 with TRBJ2-5, with a tentative D call TRBD2 (5 bases). CDR3 residues: CASSSRPTEERSQETQYF. The CDR3 region has the DNA TGTGCCAGCAGCTCCCGCCCCACGGAGGAGAGGTCCCAAGAGACCCAGTACTTC.